These T cell receptor beta chains were read from a single sample in a study of cytomegalovirus exposure and HLA in healthy donors. Data came from immunoSEQ multiplex PCR; TCRdb stores just in-frame clones and leaves some out. In the table there are around 300,000 clones, about 86% of which are singletons. The sample taken for sequencing was PBMCs. Source of these receptors: a woman in her late teens or twenties in good health and CMV-seronegative. The conserved cysteine and the conserved F or W are not part of the CDR3 here.

J gene: TRBJ2-3; V gene: TRBV11-1; CDR3 protein: ASSFSASYTDTQY
J gene: TRBJ2-5; V gene: TRBV2; CDR3 protein: ASSGLAGGRETQY
J gene: TRBJ2-3; V gene: TRBV6-1; CDR3 protein: ASSESHFRGDTQY
J gene: TRBJ2-3; V gene: TRBV2; CDR3 protein: ASSDLAGEDPDTQY
J gene: TRBJ1-2; V gene: TRBV29-1; CDR3 protein: SVPPDRGGYT
J gene: TRBJ2-1; V gene: TRBV25-1; CDR3 protein: ASSPPLSYNEQF
J gene: TRBJ2-5; V gene: TRBV2; CDR3 protein: ASRGGQETQY
J gene: TRBJ2-1; V gene: TRBV29-1; CDR3 protein: SVRAGGPYEQF
J gene: TRBJ1-1; V gene: TRBV19; CDR3 protein: ASRPQGAEAF
J gene: TRBJ2-7; V gene: TRBV6-5; CDR3 protein: ASSPGPLSYEQY
J gene: TRBJ2-7; V gene: TRBV7-7; CDR3 protein: ASSPAGGEQY
J gene: TRBJ2-7; V gene: TRBV7-2; CDR3 protein: ASRKGHSSYEQY
J gene: TRBJ1-4; V gene: TRBV7-3; CDR3 protein: ASSLARTGADEKLF
J gene: TRBJ2-7; V gene: TRBV6-5; CDR3 protein: ASTPGQGAYEQY
J gene: TRBJ2-1; V gene: TRBV10-3; CDR3 protein: AIAGLANEQF
J gene: TRBJ2-2; V gene: TRBV27; CDR3 protein: ASSLAGARTGELF
J gene: TRBJ2-7; V gene: TRBV7-9; CDR3 protein: ASSLADRGFEEQY
J gene: TRBJ2-2; V gene: TRBV7-9; CDR3 protein: ASSLGTLGGELF
J gene: TRBJ1-2; V gene: TRBV14; CDR3 protein: ASRPPGPTREGYGYT
J gene: TRBJ1-1; V gene: TRBV20-1; CDR3 protein: SAPEAF
J gene: TRBJ2-3; V gene: TRBV11-3; CDR3 protein: ATGGPTDTQY
J gene: TRBJ2-7; V gene: TRBV2; CDR3 protein: ASRTGVPYEQY
J gene: TRBJ2-1; V gene: TRBV28; CDR3 protein: ASSPYRQGAHEQF
J gene: TRBJ1-1; V gene: TRBV5-1; CDR3 protein: ASSFRTGLDTEAF
J gene: TRBJ1-1; V gene: TRBV5-1; CDR3 protein: ASSSVTGGTEAF
J gene: TRBJ2-5; V gene: TRBV5-1; CDR3 protein: ASSFGAGGEETQY
J gene: TRBJ1-1; V gene: TRBV7-9; CDR3 protein: ASSLGTGNEAF
J gene: TRBJ2-6; V gene: TRBV9; CDR3 protein: ASQQGSGANVLT
J gene: TRBJ2-3; V gene: TRBV5-1; CDR3 protein: ASSLVGVARTDTQY
J gene: TRBJ2-4; V gene: TRBV29-1; CDR3 protein: SVPTTGVCATKNIQY
J gene: TRBJ2-3; V gene: TRBV9; CDR3 protein: ASSPVLRARGDTQY
J gene: TRBJ2-4; V gene: TRBV4-2; CDR3 protein: ASSPSSRGAKNIQY
J gene: TRBJ2-3; V gene: TRBV7-9; CDR3 protein: ASSLLAGALTDTQY
J gene: TRBJ2-7; V gene: TRBV29-1; CDR3 protein: SVEMGTGSSEQY
J gene: TRBJ2-7; V gene: TRBV28; CDR3 protein: ASRRGIKAGSYEQY
J gene: TRBJ2-1; V gene: TRBV5-6; CDR3 protein: ASSFEGQDQF
J gene: TRBJ1-3; V gene: TRBV6-5; CDR3 protein: ASSFYKRPSGNTIY
J gene: TRBJ1-2; V gene: TRBV11-2; CDR3 protein: ASSLVLGAGVYT
J gene: TRBJ2-5; V gene: TRBV7-2; CDR3 protein: ASSSALWTSGLQETQY
J gene: TRBJ1-2; V gene: TRBV7-8; CDR3 protein: ASSLSGTGVHYGYT
J gene: TRBJ2-3; V gene: TRBV5-4; CDR3 protein: ASSFLAGGPGTDTQY
J gene: TRBJ1-6; V gene: TRBV27; CDR3 protein: ASSSQGVGGSPLH
J gene: TRBJ2-7; V gene: TRBV7-9; CDR3 protein: ASSFPQGRAYEQY
J gene: TRBJ1-2; V gene: TRBV2; CDR3 protein: ASSEGQALGYT
J gene: TRBJ1-5; V gene: TRBV30; CDR3 protein: AWSVQGAPSQH
J gene: TRBJ1-2; V gene: TRBV9; CDR3 protein: ASSEQGVYGYT
J gene: TRBJ2-3; V gene: TRBV19; CDR3 protein: ASSVAGGVDTQY
J gene: TRBJ1-2; V gene: TRBV5-4; CDR3 protein: ASSPGQANYGYT
J gene: TRBJ2-7; V gene: TRBV4-1; CDR3 protein: ASSSDRGYEQY
J gene: TRBJ1-2; V gene: TRBV6-6; CDR3 protein: ARSGRLMYGYT
J gene: TRBJ1-5; V gene: TRBV4-3; CDR3 protein: ASSQVTNQPQH
J gene: TRBJ2-7; V gene: TRBV5-4; CDR3 protein: ASSGRTSGYEQY
J gene: TRBJ1-3; V gene: TRBV27; CDR3 protein: ASRYTGGRGNTIY
J gene: TRBJ1-4; V gene: TRBV6-5; CDR3 protein: ASSYSWRREEKLF
J gene: TRBJ1-3; V gene: TRBV30; CDR3 protein: ARATGVSGNTIY
J gene: TRBJ2-7; V gene: TRBV13; CDR3 protein: ASSLATSGIGNEQY
J gene: TRBJ1-5; V gene: TRBV15; CDR3 protein: ATSKGGGRKYQPQH
J gene: TRBJ2-7; V gene: TRBV7-9; CDR3 protein: ASSLNQQGPWTYEQY
J gene: TRBJ2-7; V gene: TRBV2; CDR3 protein: ASSEVGTSGREGSSSYEQY